This is a list of T cell receptor beta chains from one sample in a study of cytomegalovirus exposure and HLA in healthy donors. Sequenced by immunoSEQ multiplex PCR; TCRdb stores in-frame clones only, minus some. The repertoire holds more than 90,000 clones, with about 70% as singletons. The sequencing input was PBMCs. These receptors were collected from a young woman in good health and CMV-seronegative. CDR3s include the opening cysteine and the closing phenylalanine or tryptophan. D genes are given only for firm matches. Clone size appears in some rows only: once, few, many, or a class for an expanded clone.

clone size: -; J gene: TRBJ1-2; V gene: TRBV18; D gene: TRBD1; CDR3 protein: CASSPQGARGYTF; CDR3 DNA: TGTGCCAGCTCACCTCAGGGGGCTAGAGGCTACACCTTC
clone size: -; J gene: TRBJ1-4; V gene: TRBV19; D gene: -; CDR3 protein: CASSTTSGTNEKLFF; CDR3 DNA: TGTGCCAGTAGTACCACCAGCGGAACTAATGAAAAACTGTTTTTT
clone size: -; J gene: TRBJ2-7; V gene: TRBV5-1; D gene: TRBD1; CDR3 protein: CASSRQGPPYEQYF; CDR3 DNA: TGCGCCAGCAGTCGACAGGGGCCTCCCTACGAGCAGTACTTC
clone size: few; J gene: TRBJ2-1; V gene: TRBV6-5; D gene: TRBD2; CDR3 protein: CASRVGLAVYNEQFF; CDR3 DNA: TGTGCCAGCAGAGTCGGGCTAGCGGTTTACAATGAGCAGTTCTTC
clone size: once; J gene: TRBJ2-6; V gene: TRBV2; D gene: -; CDR3 protein: CASSATLGSSGANVLTF; CDR3 DNA: TGTGCCAGCAGTGCAACACTCGGGAGCTCTGGGGCCAACGTCCTGACTTTC
clone size: few; J gene: TRBJ2-7; V gene: TRBV9; D gene: TRBD2; CDR3 protein: CASSVGAGTSGTSSYEQYF; CDR3 DNA: TGTGCCAGCAGCGTAGGGGCCGGGACTAGCGGGACGAGCTCCTACGAGCAGTACTTC
clone size: -; J gene: TRBJ2-3; V gene: TRBV29-1; D gene: -; CDR3 protein: CSVGLPGADTQYF; CDR3 DNA: TGCAGCGTTGGACTTCCGGGGGCAGATACGCAGTATTTT
clone size: -; J gene: TRBJ2-7; V gene: TRBV18; D gene: -; CDR3 protein: CASSPAAGWAAAPNEQYF; CDR3 DNA: TGTGCCAGCTCACCCGCCGCGGGGTGGGCGGCGGCACCTAACGAGCAGTACTTC
clone size: -; J gene: TRBJ2-7; V gene: TRBV6-6; D gene: -; CDR3 protein: CASSTPGQGHYEQYF; CDR3 DNA: TGTGCCAGCAGTACCCCAGGACAAGGACACTACGAGCAGTACTTC
clone size: -; J gene: TRBJ1-6; V gene: TRBV5-1; D gene: -; CDR3 protein: CASSQETGGDSPLHF; CDR3 DNA: TGCGCCAGCAGCCAAGAGACAGGCGGAGATTCACCCCTCCACTTT
clone size: -; J gene: TRBJ2-2; V gene: TRBV19; D gene: -; CDR3 protein: CASSNTGPGELFF; CDR3 DNA: TGTGCCAGTAGCAATACAGGACCCGGGGAGCTGTTTTTT
clone size: -; J gene: TRBJ2-3; V gene: TRBV6-5; D gene: -; CDR3 protein: CASSYSASATDTQYF; CDR3 DNA: TGTGCCAGCAGTTACTCGGCTAGCGCGACAGATACGCAGTATTTT
clone size: -; J gene: TRBJ2-7; V gene: TRBV30; D gene: TRBD2; CDR3 protein: CAWSTSGSGQYF; CDR3 DNA: TGTGCCTGGAGTACGAGCGGGAGCGGGCAGTACTTC
clone size: -; J gene: TRBJ1-3; V gene: TRBV9; D gene: -; CDR3 protein: CASSVASSGNTIYF; CDR3 DNA: TGTGCCAGCAGCGTCGCGAGCTCTGGAAACACCATATATTTT
clone size: -; J gene: TRBJ1-2; V gene: TRBV6-1; D gene: -; CDR3 protein: CASTTGNYGHTF; CDR3 DNA: TGTGCCAGCACAACGGGTAACTATGGCCACACCTTC
clone size: -; J gene: TRBJ2-2; V gene: TRBV6-6; D gene: TRBD2; CDR3 protein: CASSPPWGGGELFF; CDR3 DNA: TGTGCCAGCAGTCCCCCGTGGGGGGGCGGGGAGCTGTTTTTT
clone size: -; J gene: TRBJ2-7; V gene: TRBV6-5; D gene: TRBD1; CDR3 protein: CASSYGGTGAYEQYF; CDR3 DNA: TGTGCCAGCAGTTACGGGGGGACAGGGGCCTACGAGCAGTACTTC
clone size: few; J gene: TRBJ2-1; V gene: TRBV15; D gene: TRBD2; CDR3 protein: CATSRDELAGGQQFF; CDR3 DNA: TGTGCCACCAGCAGAGATGAACTAGCGGGGGGGCAGCAGTTCTTC
clone size: few; J gene: TRBJ2-3; V gene: TRBV10-1; D gene: -; CDR3 protein: CASSGISRTQYF; CDR3 DNA: TGCGCCAGCAGTGGGATCTCCAGGACGCAGTATTTT
clone size: -; J gene: TRBJ1-2; V gene: TRBV30; D gene: -; CDR3 protein: CAWSERGYDGYTF; CDR3 DNA: TGTGCCTGGAGTGAGCGGGGGTACGATGGCTACACCTTC
clone size: -; J gene: TRBJ2-7; V gene: TRBV4-2; D gene: -; CDR3 protein: CASSQEGGPDYEQYF; CDR3 DNA: TGTGCCAGCAGCCAAGAAGGCGGGCCCGACTACGAGCAGTACTTC
clone size: -; J gene: TRBJ1-6; V gene: TRBV23-1; D gene: -; CDR3 protein: CASSQSVGGPYNSPLHF; CDR3 DNA: TGCGCCAGCAGTCAATCCGTGGGGGGGCCCTATAATTCACCCCTCCACTTT
clone size: -; J gene: TRBJ1-1; V gene: TRBV6-1; D gene: -; CDR3 protein: CASSSTGYNTEAFF; CDR3 DNA: TGTGCCAGCAGCTCTACAGGGTATAACACTGAAGCTTTCTTT
clone size: -; J gene: TRBJ2-5; V gene: TRBV6-1; D gene: -; CDR3 protein: CASKDSSQDEETQYF; CDR3 DNA: TGTGCCAGTAAGGACAGCAGTCAAGATGAAGAGACCCAGTACTTC
clone size: -; J gene: TRBJ2-1; V gene: TRBV14; D gene: TRBD2; CDR3 protein: CASSQARGLANYNEQFF; CDR3 DNA: TGTGCCAGCAGCCAAGCTAGAGGACTAGCAAACTACAATGAGCAGTTCTTC
clone size: -; J gene: TRBJ1-1; V gene: TRBV7-9; D gene: -; CDR3 protein: CASSLGGLMNTEAFF; CDR3 DNA: TGTGCCAGCAGCTTAGGCGGACTAATGAACACTGAAGCTTTCTTT
clone size: -; J gene: TRBJ2-7; V gene: TRBV5-6; D gene: TRBD2; CDR3 protein: CASSSASEPGGRSYEQYF; CDR3 DNA: TGTGCCAGCAGCTCGGCATCGGAACCGGGGGGGAGATCCTACGAGCAGTACTTC
clone size: -; J gene: TRBJ2-5; V gene: TRBV19; D gene: -; CDR3 protein: CASSWAGRARGETQYF; CDR3 DNA: TGTGCCAGTAGCTGGGCTGGCCGTGCAAGGGGAGAGACCCAGTACTTC